This TCR beta chain was sequenced for a study of cytomegalovirus exposure and HLA in healthy donors. J was trimmed by 0 bases and V by 5 bases; bases with no gene match: 14. The CDR3 is made up of 19 amino acids. Germline V gene sequence: CDR1 SEHNR, CDR2 FQNEAQ (reference sequence). Whole-study results and caveats: Most CMV-associated TCR beta chains appeared HLA-restricted in a later analysis. Presence/absence analyses rested on an assumption that sequencing depth was roughly uniform across donors.

A note on this clone: Antigen: not known.

A multiplex PCR was run with 60 Vbeta primers and 13 Jbeta primers. Measured with immunoSEQ multiplex PCR; TCRdb has only the in-frame clones, and not every one. The table lists some 150,000 clones, more than 60% of them singletons. The sequence came from a male donor in good health and CMV-seronegative. V is TRBV7-9 and J is TRBJ2-1, with 9 bases aligning to TRBD2. Input material: PBMCs. CDR3 sequence reads: CASSPSISFSGSSYNEQFF. The CDR3 region has the DNA TGTGCCAGCAGCCCATCGATTTCCTTTAGCGGGAGCTCCTACAATGAGCAGTTCTTC.